Listed below are T cell receptor beta chains from one sample, sequenced in a study of HIV-infected patients and healthy controls. MiXCR, applied by TCRdb to the 5' RACE reads, yields one record per CDR3 protein. The table lists about 24,000 distinct CDR3 sequences, about 8.5% of them singletons. Sequenced sample: blood. All receptors derive from an adult in good health. The CDR3 runs from the conserved cysteine through the conserved F or W. The D gene is left open where the match is weak. Expanded clones are given a class, and other clones once, few, many or no size at all.

TRBD1	many	TRBV20-1	TRBJ1-5	15	CSASTPGQFNQPQHF	TGCAGTGCTTCTACCCCGGGACAGTTCAATCAGCCCCAGCATTTT
.	.	TRBV12-3/TRBV12-4	TRBJ2-5	16	CASSLSHHEYQETQYF	TGTGCCAGCAGTCTCTCACATCACGAGTACCAAGAGACCCAGTACTTC
.	many	TRBV3-1	TRBJ1-5	14	CASSQDALGQPQHF	TGTGCCAGCAGCCAAGATGCGCTGGGTCAGCCCCAGCATTTT
.	many	TRBV27	TRBJ1-5	11	CASSPNQPQHF	TGTGCCAGCAGTCCAAATCAGCCCCAGCATTTT
.	.	TRBV4-1	TRBJ2-3	15	CASSQPSSKWDTQYF	TGCGCCAGCAGCCAACCTAGCTCTAAGTGGGATACGCAGTATTTT
.	few	TRBV2	TRBJ2-4	12	CASSVREGIQYF	TGTGCCAGCAGTGTCCGGGAAGGCATTCAGTACTTC
.	.	TRBV7-9	TRBJ1-1	15	CASSSWEAFGTEAFF	TGTGCCAGCAGCTCCTGGGAGGCTTTTGGCACTGAAGCTTTCTTT
TRBD1	many	TRBV18	TRBJ1-5	18	CASSGRDRINMANQPQHF	TGTGCCAGCTCCGGACGGGACAGGATCAATATGGCCAATCAGCCCCAGCATTTT
.	medium-sized	TRBV28	TRBJ1-5	12	CASSFSGQPQHF	TGTGCCAGCAGTTTCAGTGGTCAGCCCCAGCATTTT
.	.	TRBV2	TRBJ1-2	13	CASSLQGNYGYTF	TGTGCCAGCAGCTTACAGGGAAACTATGGCTACACCTTC
.	many	TRBV5-1	TRBJ2-5	12	CASSKGFETQYF	TGCGCCAGCAGCAAGGGGTTTGAGACCCAGTACTTC
.	medium-sized	TRBV20-1	TRBJ1-5	15	CSARDPGGNNQPQHF	TGCAGTGCTAGAGACCCCGGAGGTAACAATCAGCCCCAGCATTTT
.	many	TRBV6-2/TRBV6-3	TRBJ1-1	11	CASRTGTEAFF	TGTGCCAGCCGTACGGGCACTGAAGCTTTCTTT
TRBD2	many	TRBV28	TRBJ2-7	15	CASSPRTSGQYEQYF	TGTGCCAGCAGTCCCCGGACTAGCGGACAATACGAGCAGTACTTC
TRBD2	many	TRBV7-7	TRBJ2-5	14	CASSPGLAAETQYF	TGTGCCAGCAGCCCGGGACTAGCGGCGGAGACCCAGTACTTC
TRBD2	few	TRBV4-3	TRBJ2-1	16	CASSRGGLSSYNEQFF	TGCGCCAGCAGCCGGGGAGGGCTAAGCTCCTACAATGAGCAGTTCTTC
.	few	TRBV12-3/TRBV12-4	TRBJ1-1	14	CASKPGHVNTEAFF	TGTGCCAGCAAACCGGGACATGTGAACACTGAAGCTTTCTTT
TRBD1	.	TRBV7-8	TRBJ1-1	16	CASSLAIRGQHSEAFF	TGTGCCAGCAGCTTAGCAATCAGGGGGCAACACTCTGAAGCTTTCTTT
.	many	TRBV7-3	TRBJ1-5	14	CASSALPGNQPQHF	TGTGCCAGCAGTGCCCTACCGGGCAATCAGCCCCAGCATTTT
.	many	TRBV21-1	TRBJ2-2	15	CASLQRSVVGGELFF	TGTGCCAGCCTCCAACGAAGTGTCGTCGGCGGGGAGCTGTTTTTT
.	many	TRBV27	TRBJ2-5	16	CASSPRKGGVQETQYF	TGTGCCAGCAGTCCCCGTAAAGGTGGGGTTCAAGAGACCCAGTACTTC
.	many	TRBV24-1	TRBJ2-3	14	CATSDLADTDTQYF	TGTGCCACCAGTGATTTGGCCGACACAGATACGCAGTATTTT
TRBD1	.	TRBV2	TRBJ1-5	13	CASRGQGAQPQHF	TGTGCCAGCAGAGGACAGGGGGCTCAGCCCCAGCATTTT
.	many	TRBV29-1	TRBJ2-3	12	CSVEPHTDTQYF	TGCAGCGTTGAACCTCACACAGATACGCAGTATTTT
TRBD1	many	TRBV25-1	TRBJ2-3	17	CASSESGQGAGADTQYF	TGTGCCAGCAGTGAATCGGGACAGGGGGCTGGTGCAGATACGCAGTATTTT
.	few	TRBV6-5	TRBJ1-2	12	CASYGPGYGYTF	TGTGCCAGCTATGGGCCGGGATATGGCTACACCTTC
.	few	TRBV6-2/TRBV6-3	TRBJ2-7	11	CASGGVDEQYF	TGTGCCAGCGGGGGAGTTGACGAGCAGTACTTC
.	many	TRBV6-1	TRBJ2-7	11	CASSEGTTNYF	TGTGCCAGCAGTGAAGGTACCACTAATTACTTC
TRBD2	medium-sized	TRBV6-2/TRBV6-3	TRBJ2-3	15	CASSHPGLASDTQYF	TGTGCCAGCAGTCATCCGGGACTAGCCTCAGATACGCAGTATTTT
TRBD2	.	TRBV24-1	TRBJ2-3	17	CATSDPGGALGTDTQYF	TGTGCCACCAGTGACCCCGGGGGGGCGCTGGGAACAGATACGCAGTATTTT
.	many	TRBV20-1	TRBJ1-5	12	CSAAGSSQPQHF	TGCAGTGCCGCAGGATCAAGTCAGCCCCAGCATTTT
.	.	TRBV5-1	TRBJ2-1	15	CASSWSEPSYNEQFF	TGCGCCAGCAGCTGGTCTGAACCATCCTACAATGAGCAGTTCTTC
.	many	TRBV10-3	TRBJ2-5	13	CAIMGTSQETQYF	TGTGCCATCATGGGGACCAGCCAAGAGACCCAGTACTTC
.	many	TRBV14	TRBJ2-5	13	CASSRSKGETQYF	TGTGCCAGCAGCCGCTCGAAGGGAGAGACCCAGTACTTC
.	.	TRBV18	TRBJ2-3	14	CASSPLPTTDTQYF	TGTGCCAGCTCACCACTTCCGACCACAGATACGCAGTATTTT
.	.	TRBV19	TRBJ1-5	15	CASSMAGYGNQPQHF	TGTGCCAGTAGTATGGCCGGGTATGGCAATCAGCCCCAGCATTTT
TRBD1	many	TRBV6-2/TRBV6-3	TRBJ2-5	17	CASSDRGRRNWQETQYF	TGTGCCAGCAGTGACAGGGGGCGGCGAAATTGGCAAGAGACCCAGTACTTC